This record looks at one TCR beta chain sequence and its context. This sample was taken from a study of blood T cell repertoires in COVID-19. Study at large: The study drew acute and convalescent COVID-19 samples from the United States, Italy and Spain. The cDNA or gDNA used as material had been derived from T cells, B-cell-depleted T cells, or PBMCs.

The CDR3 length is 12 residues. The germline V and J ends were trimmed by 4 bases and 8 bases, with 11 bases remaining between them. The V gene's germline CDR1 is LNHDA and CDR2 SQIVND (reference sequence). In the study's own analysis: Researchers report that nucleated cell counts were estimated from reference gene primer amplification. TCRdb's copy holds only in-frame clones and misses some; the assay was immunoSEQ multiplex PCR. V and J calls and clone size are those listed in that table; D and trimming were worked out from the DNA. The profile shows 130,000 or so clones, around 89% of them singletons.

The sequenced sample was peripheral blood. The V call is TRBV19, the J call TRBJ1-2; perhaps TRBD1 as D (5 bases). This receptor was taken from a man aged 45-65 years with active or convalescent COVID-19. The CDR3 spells CASSSGAGGYTF. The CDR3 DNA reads TGTGCCAGTAGTAGTGGGGCTGGGGGCTACACCTTC.